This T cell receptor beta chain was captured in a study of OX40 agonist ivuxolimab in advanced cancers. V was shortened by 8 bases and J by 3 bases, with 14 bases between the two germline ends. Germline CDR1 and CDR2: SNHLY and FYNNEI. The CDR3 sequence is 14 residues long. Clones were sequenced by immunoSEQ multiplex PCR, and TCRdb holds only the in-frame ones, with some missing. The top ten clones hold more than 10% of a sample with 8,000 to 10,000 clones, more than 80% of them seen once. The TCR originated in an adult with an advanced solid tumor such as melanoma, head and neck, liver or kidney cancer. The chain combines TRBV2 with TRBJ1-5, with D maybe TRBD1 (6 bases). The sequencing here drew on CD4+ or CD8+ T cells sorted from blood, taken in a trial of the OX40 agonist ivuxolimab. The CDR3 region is CASSLGGFNQPQHF. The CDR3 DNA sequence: TGTGCCAGCTCCTTAGGGGGATTCAATCAGCCCCAGCATTTT.